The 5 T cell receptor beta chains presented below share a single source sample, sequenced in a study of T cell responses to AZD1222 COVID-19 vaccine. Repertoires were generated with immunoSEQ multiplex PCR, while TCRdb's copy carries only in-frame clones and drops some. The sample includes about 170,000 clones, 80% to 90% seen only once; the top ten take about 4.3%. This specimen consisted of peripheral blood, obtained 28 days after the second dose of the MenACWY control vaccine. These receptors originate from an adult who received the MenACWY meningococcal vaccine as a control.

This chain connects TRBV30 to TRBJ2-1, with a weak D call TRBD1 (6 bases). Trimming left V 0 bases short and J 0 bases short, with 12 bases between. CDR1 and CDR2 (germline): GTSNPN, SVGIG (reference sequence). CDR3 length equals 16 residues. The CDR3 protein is CAWSVQGLLSYNEQFF. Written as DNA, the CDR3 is TGTGCCTGGAGTGTACAGGGCCTTCTCTCCTACAATGAGCAGTTCTTC.

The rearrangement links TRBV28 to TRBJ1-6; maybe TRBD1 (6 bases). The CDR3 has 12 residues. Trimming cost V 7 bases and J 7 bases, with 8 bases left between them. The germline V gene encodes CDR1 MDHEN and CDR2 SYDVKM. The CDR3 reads CASTDRNSPLHF. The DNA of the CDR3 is TGTGCCAGCACGGACAGAAATTCACCCCTCCACTTT.

CDR3 DNA sequence: TGTGCCAGCAGCGTAGGGGGAGGCGGGTACCAAGAGACCCAGTACTTC. It is translated as CASSVGGGGYQETQYF. The rearrangement joins TRBV9 to TRBJ2-5, with a possible D match to TRBD2 (6 bases). The V end was cut by 0 bases, the J end by 0 bases, with 12 bases between. This CDR3 has 16 residues. CDR1 and CDR2 from the germline V gene are SGDLS and YYNGEE.

CDR3 sequence (DNA): TGTGCCAGCAGCGTGGGGACCTACGAGCAGTACTTC. It is translated as CASSVGTYEQYF. This chain connects TRBV5-6 to TRBJ2-7; D remains ambiguous. V lost 4 bases to trimming and J lost 2 bases, with 7 bases between them. Germline assignment: CDR1 SGHDT and CDR2 YYEEEE. The CDR3 covers 12 residues.

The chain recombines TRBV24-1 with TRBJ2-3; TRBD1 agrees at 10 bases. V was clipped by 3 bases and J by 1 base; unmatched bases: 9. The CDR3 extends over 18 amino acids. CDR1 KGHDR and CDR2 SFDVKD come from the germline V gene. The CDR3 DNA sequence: TGTGCCACCAGTGATAGATGGACAGGGGGATTTGGCACAGATACGCAGTATTTT. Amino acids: CATSDRWTGGFGTDTQYF.